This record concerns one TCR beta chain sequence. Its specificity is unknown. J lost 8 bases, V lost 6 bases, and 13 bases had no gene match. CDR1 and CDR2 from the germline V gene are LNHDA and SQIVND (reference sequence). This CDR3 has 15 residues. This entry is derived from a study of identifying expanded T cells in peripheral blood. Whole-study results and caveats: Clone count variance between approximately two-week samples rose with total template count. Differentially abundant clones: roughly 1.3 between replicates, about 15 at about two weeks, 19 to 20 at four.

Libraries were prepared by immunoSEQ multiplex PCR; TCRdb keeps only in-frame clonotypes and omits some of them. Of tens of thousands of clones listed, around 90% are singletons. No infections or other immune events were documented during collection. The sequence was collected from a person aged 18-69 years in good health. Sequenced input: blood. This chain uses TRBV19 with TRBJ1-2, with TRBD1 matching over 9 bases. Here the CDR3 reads CASSARTGAGGGYTF. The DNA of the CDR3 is TGTGCCAGTAGCGCCAGGACAGGGGCGGGTGGAGGCTACACCTTC. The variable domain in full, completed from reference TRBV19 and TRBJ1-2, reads DGGITQSPKYLFRKEGQNVTLSCEQNLNHDAMYWYRQDPGQGLRLIYYSQIVNDFQKGDIAEGYSVSREKKESFPLTVTSAQKNPTAFYLCASSARTGAGGGYTFGSGTRLTVV.